Given below is one TCR beta chain in context. This clone was recorded only once. Its cognate antigen has yet to be identified. Base qualities are not provided; no much larger clone lies one nucleotide away. In the same sample, other DNA sequences code for this CDR3. From the cysteine up to the phenylalanine, the CDR3 has a length of 15 residues. Left in the record is the CDR3 DNA by itself, 45 bases read in frame from the first base. From the germline V gene (reference sequence), CDR1 is MNHEY and CDR2 is SMNVEV. Trimming leaves V shorter by 0 bases and J shorter by 2 bases, with the junction holding 3 bases beyond the gene matches. This entry comes from a study of shared clonotypes between healthy human individuals (dated by TCRdb to 2019 to 2021). Broadly, across the study: The cohort comprised a couple of women and a few men aged 18 to 49 years. For each donor, CD4 naive and CD4 memory were each given three plates, CD8 naive was given two plates, and CD8 memory was given one plate. Blood TCR repertoires of roughly 5 healthy adults were deeply sequenced to estimate repertoire size and the extent of clonotype sharing between individuals. To increase sequencing depth and limit assay-specific biases, different laboratories used diverse techniques to prepare libraries and sequence TCR repertoires. Each donor's leukapheresis produced roughly between about 0.85 and 10 billion PBMCs. Results the study describes overall, beyond this receptor: Naive subsets generally had larger estimated clonotype richness than memory subsets. Based on pairwise subsampling, the degree of clonotype sharing among donors was expected to be affected by sequencing depth. Higher generation probabilities were observed for clonotypes shared by all four sorted-subset donors than for non-shared clonotypes. Sharing across a few donors was observed for about 5% of naive CD4, over 3% of naive CD8, roughly 2.3% of memory CD4, and roughly 0.4% of memory CD8 clonotypes. Because the study included only a small number of donors, the genetic and exposure-history diversity represented was limited. Only blood was sampled, and tissue TCR repertoires likely differ from those in blood. Incomplete sequencing was indicated by rarefaction of sorted-subset datasets, despite the large sequencing depth.

TCR CDR3 regions were amplified from genomic DNA by multiplex PCR using the deep immunoSEQ assay. Extracted genomic DNA from each cell subset was distributed evenly across all wells of several immunoSEQ 96-well plates, and each plate was treated as a replicate. For sorted subsets, each replicate PCR was loaded with approximately 200 ng genomic DNA, equivalent to 25,000 to 30,000 T cell genomes. Purified libraries were quantified with a Qubit 3.0 fluorometer, sized on a Bioanalyzer 2100, and re-quantified with the KAPA Library Quantification kit. Every immunoSEQ 96-well plate was sequenced on a dedicated single-read 150-cycle Illumina NextSeq 550 flow cell. In the paper's pipeline: Because the immunoSEQ output held only junctional sequences and lacked quality scores, the filtering could not match the filtering applied to full-length reads. To assign V/J genes and CDR3, sequences were annotated using PyIR, a Python wrapper for IgBLAST v1.9, with IMGT germline references. Reads were filtered out if the reads had weak V/J assignments (E-value above 1e-6), no CDR3, stop codons, out-of-frame junctions, or ambiguous translated residues. V3J clonotypes were defined as sequences sharing an identical inferred V gene, J gene, and CDR3 amino acid sequence. The percentage overlap between two repertoires was calculated by dividing the number of shared unique clonotypes by the size of the smaller repertoire. RTK rarefaction, the Chao1 estimator, and Recon v2.1 estimates of unobserved clonotypes were used to assess repertoire richness. For all TCRbeta clonotypes obtained by the gDNA method from a few donors, generation probabilities were computed with OLGA. TCRdb obtained this table from immuneACCESS and retained in-frame rearrangements with V and J assigned. These tables miss some clones; where compared with another copy, unresolved V genes account for less than half of the shortfall, and the remainder is unexplained. That table supplies the V and J calls and clone size; D and trimming were determined from the DNA. This sample gives about 550,000 clones in total; nearly 97% of them show up just once. The biggest ten clones account for over 0.09% of the sample.

CD8 naive samples consisted of CD45RO-negative cells that were positively selected for CCR7, yielding a CD45RA+CCR7+ population without TemRA cells. Healthy HIV-negative adults with no recently reported acute infections or vaccinations were included as donors. Only Caucasian adults living in Nashville, Tennessee, USA were represented among the donors. Blood was collected by leukapheresis, and PBMCs were isolated by Ficoll-Histopaque density gradient centrifugation and then cryopreserved in liquid nitrogen vapor phase. Analytical flow cytometry was used to check the purity and quantity of each magnetically sorted T cell population. Genomic DNA was isolated from each sorted fraction and quantified by UV absorbance on a Nanodrop 2000c.

The chain employs TRBV27 and TRBJ1-2; 7 bases in between match TRBD1. The source is a woman in her thirties in good health. Input material: naive CD8+ T cells sorted from blood. The cell subset or site label corresponds to: CD45RA+CCR7+. The DNA sequence is given as TGTGCCAGCAGTTTATCTCTGACAGGGAACTATGGCTACACCTTC. The encoded protein is CASSLSLTGNYGYTF.